Given below is one TCR beta chain in context. This record comes from a study of blood T cell repertoires in COVID-19. Study context: From the United States, Italy and Spain came samples of acute and convalescent COVID-19.

Clones were read by immunoSEQ multiplex PCR, and TCRdb kept only the in-frame ones, dropping some. The sample records around 170,000 clones, under 90% being singletons. This CDR3 comprises 15 residues. The germline CDR1 and CDR2 sequences are SGHAT and FQNNGV. The trim removed 4 bases at V and 6 bases at J, leaving 5 bases unmatched. V is TRBV11-2 and J is TRBJ2-3; 12 bases agree with TRBD2. The TCR comes from a woman aged 45 to 65 who had recovered from COVID-19. The sample taken for sequencing was PBMCs or T cells enriched from blood (not recorded which). CDR3 residues: CASSSGLAGFDTQYF. CDR3 in DNA: TGTGCCAGCAGCTCTGGACTAGCGGGATTTGATACGCAGTATTTT.